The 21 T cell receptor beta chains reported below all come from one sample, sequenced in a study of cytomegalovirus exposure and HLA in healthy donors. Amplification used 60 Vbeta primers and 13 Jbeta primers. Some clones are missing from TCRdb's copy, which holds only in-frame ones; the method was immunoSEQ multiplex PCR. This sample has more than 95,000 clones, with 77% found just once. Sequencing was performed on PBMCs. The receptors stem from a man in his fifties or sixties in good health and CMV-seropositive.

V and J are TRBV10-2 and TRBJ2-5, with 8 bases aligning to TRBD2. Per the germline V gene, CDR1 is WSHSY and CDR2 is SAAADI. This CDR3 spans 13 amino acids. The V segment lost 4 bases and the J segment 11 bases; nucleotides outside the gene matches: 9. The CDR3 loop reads CASSAGGLGEQYF. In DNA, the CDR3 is TGCGCCAGCAGTGCGGGAGGGTTAGGAGAGCAGTACTTC.

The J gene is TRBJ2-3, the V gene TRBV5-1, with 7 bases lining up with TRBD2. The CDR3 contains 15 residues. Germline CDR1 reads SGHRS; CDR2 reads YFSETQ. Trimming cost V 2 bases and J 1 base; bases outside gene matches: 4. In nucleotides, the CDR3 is TGCGCCAGCAGCTTAAGTAGCGGGCGCACAGATACGCAGTATTTT. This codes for CASSLSSGRTDTQYF.

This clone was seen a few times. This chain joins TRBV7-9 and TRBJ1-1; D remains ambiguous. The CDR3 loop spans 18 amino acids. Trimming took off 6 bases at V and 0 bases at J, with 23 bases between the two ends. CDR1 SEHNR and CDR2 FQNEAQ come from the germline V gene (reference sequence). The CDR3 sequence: CASSESEWASPMNTEAFF. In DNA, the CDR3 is TGTGCCAGCAGTGAAAGTGAATGGGCCAGCCCCATGAACACTGAAGCTTTCTTT.

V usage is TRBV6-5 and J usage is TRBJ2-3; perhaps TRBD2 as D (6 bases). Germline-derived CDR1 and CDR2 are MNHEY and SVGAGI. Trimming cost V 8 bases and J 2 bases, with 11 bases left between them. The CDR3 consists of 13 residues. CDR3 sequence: CASRDSSTDTQYF. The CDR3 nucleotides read TGTGCCAGCCGGGACTCTTCCACAGATACGCAGTATTTT.

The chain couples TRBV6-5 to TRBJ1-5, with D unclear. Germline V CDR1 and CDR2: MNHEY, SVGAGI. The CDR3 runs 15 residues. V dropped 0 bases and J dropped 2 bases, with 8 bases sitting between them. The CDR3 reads CASSYSQSGNQPQHF. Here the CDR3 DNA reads TGTGCCAGCAGTTACTCCCAGAGCGGCAATCAGCCCCAGCATTTT.

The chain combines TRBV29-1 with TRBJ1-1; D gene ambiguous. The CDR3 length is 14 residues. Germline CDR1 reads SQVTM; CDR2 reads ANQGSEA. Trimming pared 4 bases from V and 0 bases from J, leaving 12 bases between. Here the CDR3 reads CSVAVSTLNTEAFF. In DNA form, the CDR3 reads TGCAGCGTTGCGGTATCAACTTTGAACACTGAAGCTTTCTTT.

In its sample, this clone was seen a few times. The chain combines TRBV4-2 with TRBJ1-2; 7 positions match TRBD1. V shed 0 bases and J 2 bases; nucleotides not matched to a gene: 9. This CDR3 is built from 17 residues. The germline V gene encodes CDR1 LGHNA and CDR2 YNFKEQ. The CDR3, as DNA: TGTGCCAGCAGCCAAGAGAAGGCAGGGGGTGAGAACTATGGCTACACCTTC. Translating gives CASSQEKAGGENYGYTF.

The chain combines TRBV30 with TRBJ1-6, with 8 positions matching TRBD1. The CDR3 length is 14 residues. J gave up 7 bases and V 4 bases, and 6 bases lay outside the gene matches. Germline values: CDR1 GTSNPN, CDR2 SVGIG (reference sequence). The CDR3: CAWTRTGPNSPLHF. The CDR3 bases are TGTGCCTGGACCCGGACAGGGCCAAATTCACCCCTCCACTTT.

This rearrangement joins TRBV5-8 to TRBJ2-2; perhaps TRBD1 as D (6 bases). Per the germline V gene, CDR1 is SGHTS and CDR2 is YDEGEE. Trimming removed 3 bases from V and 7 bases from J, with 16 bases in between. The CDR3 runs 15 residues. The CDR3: CASSSYRVIGGELFF. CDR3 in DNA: TGTGCCAGCAGCTCATACAGGGTTATCGGCGGGGAGCTGTTTTTT.

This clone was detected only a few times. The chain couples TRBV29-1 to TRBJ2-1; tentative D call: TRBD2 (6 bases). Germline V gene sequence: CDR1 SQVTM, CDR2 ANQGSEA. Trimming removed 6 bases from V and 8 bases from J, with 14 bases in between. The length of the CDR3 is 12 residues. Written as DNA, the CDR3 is TGCAGCGTCGAACCTAGCGCCCATGAGCAGTTCTTC. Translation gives CSVEPSAHEQFF.

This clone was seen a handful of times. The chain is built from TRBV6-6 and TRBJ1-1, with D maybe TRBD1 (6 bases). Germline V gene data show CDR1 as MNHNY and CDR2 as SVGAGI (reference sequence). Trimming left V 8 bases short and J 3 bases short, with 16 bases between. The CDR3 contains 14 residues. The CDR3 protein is CASQGQIGDTEAFF. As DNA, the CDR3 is TGTGCCAGCCAGGGGCAGATCGGCGACACTGAAGCTTTCTTT.

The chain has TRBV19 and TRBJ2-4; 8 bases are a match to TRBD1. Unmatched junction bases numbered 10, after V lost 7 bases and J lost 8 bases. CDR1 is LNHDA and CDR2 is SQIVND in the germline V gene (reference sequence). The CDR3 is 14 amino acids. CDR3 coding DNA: TGTGCCAGTACAAACAGGGGGTTCGCAGACATTCAGTACTTC. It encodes CASTNRGFADIQYF.

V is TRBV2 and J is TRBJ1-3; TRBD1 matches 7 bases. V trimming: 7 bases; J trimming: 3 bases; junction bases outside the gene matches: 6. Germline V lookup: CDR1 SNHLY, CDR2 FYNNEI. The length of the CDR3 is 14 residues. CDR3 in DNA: TGTGCCAGCAAATCGACAGGGTTTGGAAACACCATATATTTT. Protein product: CASKSTGFGNTIYF.

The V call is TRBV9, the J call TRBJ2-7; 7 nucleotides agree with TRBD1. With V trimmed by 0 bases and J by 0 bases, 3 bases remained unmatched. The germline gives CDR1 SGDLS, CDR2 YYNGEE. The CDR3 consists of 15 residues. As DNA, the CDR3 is TGTGCCAGCAGCGTAGACGGGACAGTCTCCTACGAGCAGTACTTC. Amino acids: CASSVDGTVSYEQYF.

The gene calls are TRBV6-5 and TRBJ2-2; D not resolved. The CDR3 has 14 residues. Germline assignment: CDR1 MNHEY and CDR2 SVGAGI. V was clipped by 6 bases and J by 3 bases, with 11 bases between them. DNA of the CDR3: TGTGCCAGCAGCCCCCAACACGACACCGGGGAGCTGTTTTTT. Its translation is CASSPQHDTGELFF.

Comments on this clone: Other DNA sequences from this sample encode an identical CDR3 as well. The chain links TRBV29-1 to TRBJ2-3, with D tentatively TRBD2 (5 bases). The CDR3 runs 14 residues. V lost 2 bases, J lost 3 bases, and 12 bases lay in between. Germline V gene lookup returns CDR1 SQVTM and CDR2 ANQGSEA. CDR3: CSVEKGSWTDTQYF. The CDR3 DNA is TGCAGCGTTGAAAAAGGGAGTTGGACAGATACGCAGTATTTT.

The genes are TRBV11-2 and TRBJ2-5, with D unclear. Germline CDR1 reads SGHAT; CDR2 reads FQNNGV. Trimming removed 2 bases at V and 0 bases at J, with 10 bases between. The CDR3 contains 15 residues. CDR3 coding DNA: TGTGCCAGCAGCTTACGCTCGAACTACCAAGAGACCCAGTACTTC. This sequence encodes CASSLRSNYQETQYF.

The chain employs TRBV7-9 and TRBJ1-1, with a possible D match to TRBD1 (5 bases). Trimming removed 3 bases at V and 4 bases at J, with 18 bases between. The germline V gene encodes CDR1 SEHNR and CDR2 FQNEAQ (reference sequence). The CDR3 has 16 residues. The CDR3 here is CASSFPRAVGGTEAFF. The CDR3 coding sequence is TGTGCCAGCAGCTTTCCTCGAGCGGTGGGGGGCACTGAAGCTTTCTTT. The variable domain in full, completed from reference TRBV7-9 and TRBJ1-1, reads DTGVSQNPRHKITKRGQNVTFRCDPISEHNRLYWYRQTLGQGPEFLTYFQNEAQLEKSRLLSDRFSAERPKGSFSTLEIQRTEQGDSAMYLCASSFPRAVGGTEAFFGQGTRLTVV.

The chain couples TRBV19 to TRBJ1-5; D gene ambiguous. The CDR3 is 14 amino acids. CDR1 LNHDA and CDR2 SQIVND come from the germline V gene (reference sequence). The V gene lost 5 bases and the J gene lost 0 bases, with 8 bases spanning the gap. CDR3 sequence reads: CASSPTNSNQPQHF. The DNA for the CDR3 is TGTGCCAGTAGTCCGACAAATAGCAATCAGCCCCAGCATTTT.

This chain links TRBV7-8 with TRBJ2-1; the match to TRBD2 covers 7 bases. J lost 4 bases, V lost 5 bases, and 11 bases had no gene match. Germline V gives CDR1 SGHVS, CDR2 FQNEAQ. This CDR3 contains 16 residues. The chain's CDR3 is CASSPEVASGYNEQFF. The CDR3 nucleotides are TGTGCCAGCAGCCCTGAGGTAGCTAGCGGTTACAATGAGCAGTTCTTC.

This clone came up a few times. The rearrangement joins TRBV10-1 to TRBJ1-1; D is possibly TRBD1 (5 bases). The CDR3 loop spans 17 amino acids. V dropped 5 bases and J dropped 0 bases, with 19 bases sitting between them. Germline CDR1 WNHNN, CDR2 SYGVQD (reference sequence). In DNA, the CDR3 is TGCGCCAGCAGTCATTTAAACCCCAGGGTCGTGAACACTGAAGCTTTCTTT. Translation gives CASSHLNPRVVNTEAFF.